The 9 T cell receptor beta chains reported below all come from one sample, sequenced in a study of blood T cells in healthy people across ages. Next came a second PCR, run for about 7 to 12 cycles, which used a sample-barcoded 5' primer along with a J-beta primer mix. TCRdb fed the 5' RACE reads into MiXCR, producing one record per CDR3 protein. This sample has 1 million to 1.2 million distinct CDR3 sequences, with less than 45% found just once. The sequencing sample was made of blood. All receptors derive from a man in his late teens or twenties in good health.

In its sample, this clonotype was seen many times. The gene calls are TRBV4-3 and TRBJ1-2; D not resolved. This CDR3 has 13 amino acids. Germline V gene data show CDR1 as LGHNA and CDR2 as YSLEER. Trimming took 2 bases from V and 4 from J, leaving 8 bases between them. The CDR3 nucleotides read TGCGCCAGCAGCCAACAGGAACGCTATGGCTACACCTTC. Amino acid sequence: CASSQQERYGYTF.

This clonotype was seen a few times. This chain connects TRBV2 to TRBJ1-4; 9 bases are a match to TRBD1. Trimming removed 6 bases from V and 4 bases from J; junction bases left unmatched: 6. The CDR3 runs 15 residues. Germline assignment: CDR1 SNHLY and CDR2 FYNNEI. CDR3 region: CASSGRDRVNEKLFF. CDR3 in DNA: TGTGCCAGCAGCGGCCGGGACAGGGTTAATGAAAAACTGTTTTTT.

The rearrangement uses TRBV7-2 and TRBJ2-1; 9 bases fit TRBD1. The CDR3 length is 15 residues. Trimming at V came to 7 bases and at J to 7 bases, leaving 11 bases not matched to a gene. CDR1 SGHTA and CDR2 FQGNSA come from the germline V gene. The CDR3 nucleotides read TGTGCCAGCATCTTCGGGGGGACAGGGTCGAATGAGCAGTTCTTC. Protein: CASIFGGTGSNEQFF.

This clonotype was detected a few times. J is TRBJ1-2 and V is TRBV20-1; a possible D gene is TRBD1 (5 bases). V was shortened by 5 bases and J by 8 bases, with 18 bases between the two germline ends. Germline values: CDR1 DFQATT, CDR2 SNEGSKA (reference sequence). This CDR3 is 13 amino acids long. CDR3 sequence (DNA): TGCAGTGCTCGGGACTCTCCGGAGGAAGGCTACACCTTC. As protein: CSARDSPEEGYTF.

This clonotype was found many times. This sequence joins TRBV12-3 or TRBV12-4 and TRBJ2-3; D unclear. CDR3 length: 13 amino acids. Trimming left V 4 bases short and J 5 bases short, with 10 bases between. CDR3 coding DNA: TGTGCCAGCAGTTCGGTGACGGGAGATACGCAGTATTTT. It encodes CASSSVTGDTQYF.

This clonotype was observed a handful of times. V usage is TRBV20-1 and J usage is TRBJ2-3, with a tentative D call TRBD2 (6 bases). Trimming removed 1 base from V and 0 bases from J, with 14 bases in between. The V gene's germline CDR1 is DFQATT and CDR2 SNEGSKA (reference sequence). The CDR3 length is 16 residues. CDR3 bases: TGCAGTGCTAGAGCGGGGGACCCTCCTAGCACAGATACGCAGTATTTT. Amino acid sequence: CSARAGDPPSTDTQYF.

This clonotype was recorded once. The J gene is TRBJ1-1, the V gene TRBV20-1, with 8 positions matching TRBD1. The length of the CDR3 is 11 residues. Germline CDR1 and CDR2: DFQATT and SNEGSKA (reference sequence). V was pared by 5 bases and J by 7 bases, with 3 bases of the junction left unmatched. This CDR3 reads CSAHRGFEAFF. The CDR3 region has the DNA TGCAGTGCTCACAGGGGGTTTGAAGCTTTCTTT.

This rearrangement joins TRBV25-1 to TRBJ2-5, with D tentatively TRBD1 (5 bases). Germline V gives CDR1 MGHDK, CDR2 SYGVNS. This CDR3 comprises 14 residues. V shed 3 bases and J shed 2 bases, with 10 bases lying between them. CDR3 region: CASSDWGSQETQYF. DNA of the CDR3: TGTGCCAGCAGTGACTGGGGCAGTCAAGAGACCCAGTACTTC.

This rearrangement joins TRBV5-1 to TRBJ1-1; a weak D match, TRBD1 (5 bases). CDR3 length: 15 amino acids. Trimming removed 3 bases from V and 1 base from J, with 13 bases in between. CDR1 is SGHRS and CDR2 is YFSETQ in the germline V gene. CDR3 sequence (DNA): TGCGCCAGCAGCTCCCCCGGGGGAGAGAACACTGAAGCTTTCTTT. This gives the protein CASSSPGGENTEAFF.